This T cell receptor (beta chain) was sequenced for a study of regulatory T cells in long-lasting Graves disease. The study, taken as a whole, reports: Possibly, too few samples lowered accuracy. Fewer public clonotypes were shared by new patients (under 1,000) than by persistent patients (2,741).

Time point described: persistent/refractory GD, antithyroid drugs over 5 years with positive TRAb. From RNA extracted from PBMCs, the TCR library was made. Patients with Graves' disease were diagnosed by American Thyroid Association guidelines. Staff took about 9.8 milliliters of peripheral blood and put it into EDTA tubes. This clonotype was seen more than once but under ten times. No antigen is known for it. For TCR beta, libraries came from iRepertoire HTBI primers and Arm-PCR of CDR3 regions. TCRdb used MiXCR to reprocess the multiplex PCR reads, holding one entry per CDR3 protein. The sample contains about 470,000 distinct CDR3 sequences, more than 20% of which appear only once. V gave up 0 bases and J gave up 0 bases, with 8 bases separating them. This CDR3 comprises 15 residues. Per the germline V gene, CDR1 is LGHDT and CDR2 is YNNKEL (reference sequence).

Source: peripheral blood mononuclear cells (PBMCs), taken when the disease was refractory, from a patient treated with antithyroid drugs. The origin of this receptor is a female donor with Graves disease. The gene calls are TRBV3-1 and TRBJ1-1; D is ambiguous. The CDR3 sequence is CASSQDYYMNTEAFF. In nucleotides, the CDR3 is TGTGCCAGCAGCCAAGACTATTACATGAACACTGAAGCTTTCTTT.